This T cell receptor (beta chain) derives from a study of blood T cell repertoires in COVID-19. Study details: COVID-19 samples from acute and convalescent phases originated in the United States, Italy and Spain. PBMCs, B-cell-depleted T cells, or T cells were the source of the cDNA or gDNA that made up the material.

The table lists this clone with a few counts. This CDR3 is 16 amino acids long. The germline V gene has CDR1 MNHEY and CDR2 SMNVEV (reference sequence). V lost 6 bases to trimming and J lost 6 bases; unmatched junction nucleotides: 13. In the original analysis: Amplification from reference gene primers served as the basis for estimated nucleated cell counts. Generated by immunoSEQ multiplex PCR, the TCRdb table keeps only in-frame clones and is missing some. The V and J calls and the clone size are those of that table, but D and trimming were determined from the DNA. The table lists some 60,000 clones, around 90% of them singletons, with around 2% in the top ten.

This TCR was sampled from a man aged 60 to 69 with acute or convalescent COVID-19. The V and J genes are TRBV27 and TRBJ1-2; TRBD1 aligns across 10 bases. Sequences were obtained from peripheral blood. DNA of the CDR3: TGTGCCAGCAGCCCCGACAGGGGGCGCGGTGAGGATGGCTACACCTTC. As protein: CASSPDRGRGEDGYTF.